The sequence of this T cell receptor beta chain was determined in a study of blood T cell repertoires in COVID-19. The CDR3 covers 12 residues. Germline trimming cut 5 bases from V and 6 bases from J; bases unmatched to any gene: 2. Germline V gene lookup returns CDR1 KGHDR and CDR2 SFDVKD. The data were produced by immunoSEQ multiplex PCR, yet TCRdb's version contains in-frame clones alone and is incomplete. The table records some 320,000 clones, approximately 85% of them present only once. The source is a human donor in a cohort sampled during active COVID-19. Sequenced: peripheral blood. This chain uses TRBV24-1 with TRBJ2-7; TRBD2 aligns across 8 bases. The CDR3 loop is CATSAGGPEQYF. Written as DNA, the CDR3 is TGTGCCACCAGTGCGGGGGGGCCCGAGCAGTACTTC.